This T cell receptor beta chain was recovered during a study of technical replicates of blood from a handful of donors. The CDR3 has 16 residues. Germline V gene data show CDR1 as MNHEY and CDR2 as SVGAGI. V lost 0 bases to trimming and J lost 1 base; unmatched junction nucleotides: 3. Some clones are missing from TCRdb's copy, which holds only in-frame ones; the method was immunoSEQ multiplex PCR. The data contain 95,000 or so clones, roughly 95% of them singletons. Sequencing was carried out using T cells isolated from PBMCs. The clonotype was recovered from a human donor in good health. V usage is TRBV6-5 and J usage is TRBJ2-5; 9 bases fit TRBD1. The CDR3 DNA is TGTGCCAGCAGTTACTCGACAGGGGGTGCCCAAGAGACCCAGTACTTC. The encoded protein is CASSYSTGGAQETQYF.